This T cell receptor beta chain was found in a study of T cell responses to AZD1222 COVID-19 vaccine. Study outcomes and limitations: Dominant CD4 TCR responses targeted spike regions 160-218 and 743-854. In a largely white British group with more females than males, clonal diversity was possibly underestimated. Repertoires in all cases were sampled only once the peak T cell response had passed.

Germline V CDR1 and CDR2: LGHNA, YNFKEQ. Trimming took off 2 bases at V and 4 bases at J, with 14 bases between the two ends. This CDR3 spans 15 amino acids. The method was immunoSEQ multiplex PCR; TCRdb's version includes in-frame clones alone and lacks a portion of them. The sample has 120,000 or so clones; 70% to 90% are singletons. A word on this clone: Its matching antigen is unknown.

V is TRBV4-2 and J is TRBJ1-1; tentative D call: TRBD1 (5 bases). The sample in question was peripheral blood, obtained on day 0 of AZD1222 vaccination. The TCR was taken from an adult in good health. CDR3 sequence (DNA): TGTGCCAGCAGCCAACCATCGCCAGGGAGCACTGAAGCTTTCTTT. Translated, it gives CASSQPSPGSTEAFF.